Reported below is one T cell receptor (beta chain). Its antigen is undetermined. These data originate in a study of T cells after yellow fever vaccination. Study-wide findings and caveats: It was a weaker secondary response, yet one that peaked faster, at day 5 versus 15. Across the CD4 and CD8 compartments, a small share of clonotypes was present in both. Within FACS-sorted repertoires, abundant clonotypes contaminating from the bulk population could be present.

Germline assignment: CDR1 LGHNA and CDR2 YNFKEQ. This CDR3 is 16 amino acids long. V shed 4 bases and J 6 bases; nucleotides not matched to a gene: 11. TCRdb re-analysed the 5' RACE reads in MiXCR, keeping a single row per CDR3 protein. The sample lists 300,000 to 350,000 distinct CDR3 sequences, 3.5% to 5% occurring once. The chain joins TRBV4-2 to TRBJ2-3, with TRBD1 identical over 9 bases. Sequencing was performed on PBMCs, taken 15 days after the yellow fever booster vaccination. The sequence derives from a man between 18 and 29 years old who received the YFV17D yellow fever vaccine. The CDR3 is CASSRIKGQGRDTQYF. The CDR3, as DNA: TGTGCCAGCAGCCGGATTAAGGGACAGGGTCGGGATACGCAGTATTTT.